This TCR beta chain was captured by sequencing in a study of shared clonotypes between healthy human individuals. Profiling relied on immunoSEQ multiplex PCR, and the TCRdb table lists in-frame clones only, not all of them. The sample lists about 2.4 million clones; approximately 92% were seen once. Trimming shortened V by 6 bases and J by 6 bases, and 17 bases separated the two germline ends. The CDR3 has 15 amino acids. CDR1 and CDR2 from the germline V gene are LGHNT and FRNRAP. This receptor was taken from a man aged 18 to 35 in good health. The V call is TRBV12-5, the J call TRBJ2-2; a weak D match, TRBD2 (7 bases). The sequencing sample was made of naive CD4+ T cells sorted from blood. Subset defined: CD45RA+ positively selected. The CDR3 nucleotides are TGTGCTAGTGGAAGCCCACAGGGAGGGTCCGGGGAGCTGTTTTTT. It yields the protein CASGSPQGGSGELFF.